This T cell receptor (beta chain) appears in the sequencing data of a study of blood T cell repertoires in COVID-19. Study-wide context: Sites in the United States, Italy and Spain provided acute and convalescent COVID-19 samples. Sample material is recorded as cDNA or gDNA derived from T cells, B-cell-depleted T cells, or PBMCs.

Under the authors' procedure: Estimates of nucleated cell counts were drawn from the amplification of reference gene primers. Method: immunoSEQ multiplex PCR; TCRdb's copy keeps in-frame clones and lacks some. The V and J calls and clone size are taken from that table; D and trimming were inferred from the DNA. The repertoire holds 350,000 to 550,000 clones, with around 90% as singletons. In terms of age and location, participants ranged from about 18 to 100 years and lived in about two dozen US areas. Germline CDR1 reads SGHNT; CDR2 reads YENEEA. This CDR3 contains 16 residues. With 0 bases removed from V and 1 base from J, the gap between germline ends came to 11 bases.

The chain combines TRBV11-3 with TRBJ2-3; a possible D gene is TRBD2 (6 bases). This sequence originates from a woman under 30 with acute COVID-19. Sequencing input: PBMCs or T cells enriched from blood (not recorded which). The CDR3 DNA is TGTGCCAGCAGCTTAGATCGGGGGAAAGGCACAGATACGCAGTATTTT. This sequence encodes CASSLDRGKGTDTQYF.